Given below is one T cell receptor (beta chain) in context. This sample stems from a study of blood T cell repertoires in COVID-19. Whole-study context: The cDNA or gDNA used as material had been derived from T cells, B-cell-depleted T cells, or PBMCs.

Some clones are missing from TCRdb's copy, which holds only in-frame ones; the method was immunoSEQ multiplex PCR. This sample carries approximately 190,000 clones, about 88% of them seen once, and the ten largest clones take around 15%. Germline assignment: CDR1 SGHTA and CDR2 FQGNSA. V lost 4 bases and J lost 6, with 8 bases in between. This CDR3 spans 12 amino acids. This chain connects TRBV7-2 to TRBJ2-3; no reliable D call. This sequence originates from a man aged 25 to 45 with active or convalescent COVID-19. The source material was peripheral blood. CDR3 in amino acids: CASSSDFDTQYF. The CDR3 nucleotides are TGTGCCAGCAGCTCCGACTTCGATACGCAGTATTTT.